These T cell receptor beta chains were read from a single sample in a study of control samples from healthy donors and cancer patients. The assay was immunoSEQ multiplex PCR, and TCRdb's table has in-frame clones only and misses some. The data show about 100,000 clones, approximately 90% seen once. Material: blood. The receptors come from a woman aged 18-35 years in good health. CDR3s include the opening cysteine and the closing phenylalanine or tryptophan. D genes are given only for firm matches. Where a row states a size, it is once, few, many or the class of an expanded clone; other rows omit it.

d_call	clone_size	v_call	j_call	cdr3_nt	cdr3_aa
.	.	TRBV19	TRBJ1-5	TGTGCCAGTAGTATCAGGACTGTAAGGAGCAATCAGCCCCAGCATTTT	CASSIRTVRSNQPQHF
TRBD2	.	TRBV4-3	TRBJ2-1	TGCGCCAGCAGCCAAGGCACTAGCGGGAGTGTCGTCTACAATGAGCAGTTCTTC	CASSQGTSGSVVYNEQFF
TRBD1	.	TRBV6-5	TRBJ1-1	TGTGCCAGCAGACCTGGACAGGGGGGGACTGAAGCTTTCTTT	CASRPGQGGTEAFF
TRBD1	.	TRBV12-3/TRBV12-4	TRBJ1-2	TGTGCCAGCAGTTTAACCACAGGGGATGGCTACACCTTC	CASSLTTGDGYTF
.	.	TRBV4-3	TRBJ2-7	TGCGCCAGCAGCCAGAGGGTGGGGGCCTACGAGCAGTACTTC	CASSQRVGAYEQYF
.	once	TRBV2	TRBJ1-2	TGTGCCAGCACTAGGGACATCTATGGCTACACCTTC	CASTRDIYGYTF
.	.	TRBV30	TRBJ1-1	TGTGCCTCCGACAGGTTCGGCACTGAAGCTTTCTTT	CASDRFGTEAFF
.	.	TRBV18	TRBJ1-4	TGTGCCAGCTCACCGAGTCAGGGATTTAATGAAAAACTGTTTTTT	CASSPSQGFNEKLFF
TRBD1	.	TRBV4-1	TRBJ1-1	TGCGCCAGCAGCCAAGAAGGGGGCTCAGCCACTGAAGCTTTCTTT	CASSQEGGSATEAFF
.	.	TRBV5-1	TRBJ2-7	TGCGCCAGCAGCTTGGGGCAAAACTACGAGCAGTACTTC	CASSLGQNYEQYF
TRBD2	.	TRBV7-2	TRBJ2-2	TGTGCCAGCAGCCACGGACTAGCGGGACGAAGGGACACCGGGGAGCTGTTTTTT	CASSHGLAGRRDTGELFF
.	once	TRBV11-2	TRBJ1-4	TGTGCCAGCAGCCTACAGGGTTCTAATGAAAAACTGTTTTTT	CASSLQGSNEKLFF
.	few	TRBV7-3	TRBJ1-5	TGTGCCAGCAGCACTCAACAGGGTCAGCCCCAGCATTTT	CASSTQQGQPQHF
TRBD1	.	TRBV11-2	TRBJ2-7	TGTGCCAGCAGCTTAGGGACAGGGGGTCGTAGGGAGCAGTACTTC	CASSLGTGGRREQYF
.	once	TRBV3-1/TRBV3-2	TRBJ2-6	TGTGCCAGCAGCCAAGCTCGTTCTAAAGGCCTCTCTGGGGCCAACGTCCTGACTTTC	CASSQARSKGLSGANVLTF
TRBD2	.	TRBV9	TRBJ2-5	TGTGCCAGCAGCGGACTAGCGGGGGGGCTGAGAGAGACCCAGTACTTC	CASSGLAGGLRETQYF
.	.	TRBV10-2	TRBJ1-3	TGCGCCAGCAGGACGGAGGGATCTGGAAACACCATATATTTT	CASRTEGSGNTIYF
TRBD2	.	TRBV7-3	TRBJ2-1	TGTGCCAGCAGCTCCTTAGCGGGAGGGGTGAGTGAGCAGTTCTTC	CASSSLAGGVSEQFF
TRBD1	.	TRBV6-5	TRBJ2-7	TGTGCCAGCAGAAACAGGGGGACGGCCTACGAGCAGTACTTC	CASRNRGTAYEQYF
.	.	TRBV4-1	TRBJ1-2	TGCGCCAGCAGCCAAGATGGGGGCTGGTTTTACACCTTC	CASSQDGGWFYTF
.	once	TRBV4-1	TRBJ2-7	TGCGCCAGCAGCCATGCAGAGACAGGTTACGAGCAGTACTTC	CASSHAETGYEQYF
.	once	TRBV2	TRBJ2-7	TGTGCCAGCAGTGAAGCGGGTCTGTCCGGGGCAAATTTTGGGCAGTACTTC	CASSEAGLSGANFGQYF
TRBD2	.	TRBV7-2	TRBJ2-7	TGTGCCAGCAGCTTGGAACCGGGACTAGCGGGAGGAGAGGACTTC	CASSLEPGLAGGEDF
TRBD2	.	TRBV5-5	TRBJ2-2	TGTGCCAGCAGCGTAGGACTAGCGGGGGCCTCATCCGGGGAGCTGTTTTTT	CASSVGLAGASSGELFF
.	.	TRBV6-4	TRBJ2-3	TGTGCCAGCAGTGACTCCGGTGGGGGAGGCACAGATACGCAGTATTTT	CASSDSGGGGTDTQYF
.	.	TRBV19	TRBJ1-1	TGTGCCAGTAGTCCGACAGCGCCGGCGGCTTTCTTT	CASSPTAPAAFF
.	.	TRBV12-3/TRBV12-4	TRBJ1-1	TGTGCCAGCAGCATTCCTCGGGGAGAAGCTTTCTTT	CASSIPRGEAFF
.	.	TRBV3-1/TRBV3-2	TRBJ2-1	TGTGCCAGCAGCCCCCCGGGGTGGAATGAGCAGTTCTTC	CASSPPGWNEQFF
.	.	TRBV29-1	TRBJ2-6	TGCAGCGTTGTTGGAACCACCTCTGGGGCCAACGTCCTGACTTTC	CSVVGTTSGANVLTF
.	.	TRBV3-1/TRBV3-2	TRBJ1-2	TGTGCCAGCATCCTGAAACGGTCCTACACCTTC	CASILKRSYTF
TRBD2	.	TRBV4-1	TRBJ2-1	TGCGCCAGCAGCCACCAACTAGCGGGTCAATACAATGAGCAGTTCTTC	CASSHQLAGQYNEQFF
.	once	TRBV6-2/TRBV6-3	TRBJ2-3	TGTGCCAGCAGTTACGGAGGGGAAGGCGCAGATACGCAGTATTTT	CASSYGGEGADTQYF
.	.	TRBV4-1	TRBJ1-2	TGCGCCAGCAGCCAAGTTTATTCGGGGGAGTATGGCTACACCTTC	CASSQVYSGEYGYTF
TRBD1	.	TRBV4-1	TRBJ1-5	TGCGCCAGCAGCCAGACTCCCGGAGGGGGCGCCTACAATCAGCCCCAGCATTTT	CASSQTPGGGAYNQPQHF
.	.	TRBV5-4	TRBJ1-1	TGTGCCAGCAGCCATGCCGGTGCAGGGGTCACTGAAGCTTTCTTT	CASSHAGAGVTEAFF
TRBD1	.	TRBV5-6	TRBJ2-7	TGTGCCAGCAGCGCGGACAGGAGGTTGGGGGAGCAGTACTTC	CASSADRRLGEQYF
.	once	TRBV5-4	TRBJ1-1	TGTGCCAGCAGCCCGGCGGGGGGGGGCGGAGGAGCTTTCTTT	CASSPAGGGGGAFF
.	.	TRBV11-3	TRBJ2-3	TGTGCCAGCAGCCGCCGGTGGGCGGGGATACTTAGCACAGATACGCAGTATTTT	CASSRRWAGILSTDTQYF
TRBD1	.	TRBV28	TRBJ1-4	TGTGCCAGCAGTTTATCGTTGGGGTTTGGGACAGGGCAAAAACTGTTTTTT	CASSLSLGFGTGQKLFF
TRBD1	.	TRBV7-9	TRBJ1-2	TGTGCCAGCAGCTTAGGACAGGGGACCTATGGCTACACCTTC	CASSLGQGTYGYTF
TRBD2	.	TRBV24-1	TRBJ2-1	TGTGCCACCAGTGACCCCGGGACTAGCGGAACCTACAATGAGCAGTTCTTC	CATSDPGTSGTYNEQFF
.	.	TRBV5-4	TRBJ2-1	TGTGCCAGCAGCTTGGATATGGGCAGCTACAATGAGCAGTTCTTC	CASSLDMGSYNEQFF
.	.	TRBV23-1	TRBJ2-1	TGCGCCAGCAGTCAATTGTCCGGGCGCGACAATGAGCAGTTCTTC	CASSQLSGRDNEQFF
.	.	TRBV2	TRBJ2-2	TGTGCCAGCATGCTAGGCGCGAACACCGGGGAGCTGTTTTTT	CASMLGANTGELFF
.	once	TRBV6-1	TRBJ2-1	TGTGCCAGCAGTGAAGCGGGCCGAGGGGCCAATGAGCAGTTCTTC	CASSEAGRGANEQFF
.	.	TRBV29-1	TRBJ1-2	TGCAGCGTTGAAGGGACAGACATTAACTATGGCTACACCTTC	CSVEGTDINYGYTF
TRBD1	.	TRBV6-5	TRBJ1-1	TGTGCCAGCAGGAGTCAGGGGGCGCGGGAAGCTTTCTTT	CASRSQGAREAFF
.	.	TRBV12-3/TRBV12-4	TRBJ1-1	TGTGCCAGCAGCGCGGGGGGGGCATATGCTTTCTTT	CASSAGGAYAFF
.	.	TRBV1	TRBJ2-7	TGCACCAGCAGCCAAGGGGACCAAAGGCAGTACTTC	CTSSQGDQRQYF
.	.	TRBV28	TRBJ1-1	TGTGCCAGCGGAGTGACAGGCCTTGGTAGGAACACTGAAGCTTTCTTT	CASGVTGLGRNTEAFF
.	.	TRBV6-2/TRBV6-3	TRBJ1-1	TGTGCCAGCAGTTACGGGCGGGAGAACACTGAAGCTTTCTTT	CASSYGRENTEAFF
.	once	TRBV11-2	TRBJ1-2	TGTGCCAGCAGCTTCGGGGCTAGTGATGGCTACACCTTC	CASSFGASDGYTF
TRBD1	.	TRBV5-6	TRBJ1-2	TGTGCCAGCAGCTTAGATCCGGGACAGGGGCTTGGCTACACCTTC	CASSLDPGQGLGYTF
TRBD1	.	TRBV4-1	TRBJ2-6	TGCGCCAGCAGCCAAGTGCTAAAGGGGGCGCATGCTGGGGCCAACGTCCTGACTTTC	CASSQVLKGAHAGANVLTF
TRBD1	.	TRBV30	TRBJ1-2	TGTGCCTGTAAGGACAGGCAGACTAACTATGGCTACACCTTC	CACKDRQTNYGYTF
TRBD1	.	TRBV6-5	TRBJ1-2	TGTGCCAGCAGCACCGGGACAGGGGTGCATGGCTACACCTTC	CASSTGTGVHGYTF
.	.	TRBV28	TRBJ1-5	TGTGCCAGCAGCCCCAGGGTACGCAGCAATCAGCCCCAGCATTTT	CASSPRVRSNQPQHF